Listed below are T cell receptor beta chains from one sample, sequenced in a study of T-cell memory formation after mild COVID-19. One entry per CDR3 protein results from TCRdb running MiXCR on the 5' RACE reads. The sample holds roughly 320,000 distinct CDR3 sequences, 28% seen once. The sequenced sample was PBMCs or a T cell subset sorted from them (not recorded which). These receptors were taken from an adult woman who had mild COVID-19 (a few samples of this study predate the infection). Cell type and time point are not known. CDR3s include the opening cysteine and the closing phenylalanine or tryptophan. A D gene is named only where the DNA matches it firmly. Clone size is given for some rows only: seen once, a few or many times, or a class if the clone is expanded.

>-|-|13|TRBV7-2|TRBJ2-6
CASSLRDPPLLTF
TGTGCCAGCAGCCTCCGGGACCCCCCGCTCCTGACTTTC
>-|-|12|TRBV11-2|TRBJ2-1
CASKGGLREQFF
TGTGCCAGCAAAGGGGGGTTAAGAGAGCAGTTCTTC
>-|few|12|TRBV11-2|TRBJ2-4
CASSLGARVQYF
TGTGCCAGCAGCTTAGGGGCACGGGTTCAGTACTTC
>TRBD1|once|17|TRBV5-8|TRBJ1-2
CASSLEPGGMENYGYTF
TGTGCCAGCAGCTTGGAGCCAGGGGGTATGGAAAACTATGGCTACACCTTC
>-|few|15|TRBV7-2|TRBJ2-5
CASSLVRTEQETQYF
TGTGCCAGCAGCTTAGTTAGGACTGAACAAGAGACCCAGTACTTC
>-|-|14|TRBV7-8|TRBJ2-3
CASSFRSTTDTQYF
TGTGCCAGCAGCTTCCGCAGCACCACAGATACGCAGTATTTT
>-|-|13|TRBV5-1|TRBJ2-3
CASSLDRPDTQYF
TGCGCCAGCAGCTTGGACAGGCCCGATACGCAGTATTTT
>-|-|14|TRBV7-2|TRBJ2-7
CASSLGFPDYEQYF
TGTGCCAGCAGCTTAGGGTTCCCAGACTACGAGCAGTACTTC
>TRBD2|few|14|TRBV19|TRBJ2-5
CASTGTSGTETQYF
TGTGCCAGTACCGGGACTAGCGGGACGGAGACCCAGTACTTC
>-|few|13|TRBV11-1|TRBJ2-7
CATKGRMAHEQYF
TGTGCCACCAAAGGGAGAATGGCCCACGAGCAGTACTTC
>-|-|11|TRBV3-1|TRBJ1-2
CASSAQYGYTF
TGTGCCAGCAGCGCCCAGTATGGCTACACCTTC
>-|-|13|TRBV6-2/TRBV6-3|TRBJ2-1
CASSYPLASEQFF
TGTGCCAGCAGTTATCCCCTCGCGTCTGAGCAGTTCTTC
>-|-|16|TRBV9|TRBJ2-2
CASSPRQAPNTGELFF
TGTGCCAGCAGCCCTCGACAGGCCCCGAACACCGGGGAGCTGTTTTTT
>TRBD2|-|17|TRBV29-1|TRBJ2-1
CSVEVGTSQSSYNEQFF
TGCAGCGTTGAAGTAGGGACTAGCCAAAGCTCCTACAATGAGCAGTTCTTC
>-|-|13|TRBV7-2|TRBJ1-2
CASSFNRVLGYTF
TGTGCCAGCAGCTTTAACAGGGTGTTGGGCTACACCTTC
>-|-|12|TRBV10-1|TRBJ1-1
CAIEGCDTEAFF
TGCGCCATCGAGGGTTGCGACACTGAAGCTTTCTTT
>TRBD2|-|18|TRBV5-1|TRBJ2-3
CASSSGRAGGPTTDTQYF
TGCGCCAGCAGCTCGGGACGAGCGGGAGGTCCCACCACAGATACGCAGTATTTT
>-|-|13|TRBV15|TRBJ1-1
CATGFGVRTEAFF
TGTGCCACCGGCTTCGGGGTGAGGACTGAAGCTTTCTTT
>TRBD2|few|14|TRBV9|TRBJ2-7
CASSVGTSPNEQYF
TGTGCCAGCAGCGTAGGGACTAGCCCTAACGAGCAGTACTTC
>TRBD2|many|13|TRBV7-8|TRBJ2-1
CASSLGPSGEQFF
TGTGCCAGCAGCTTAGGTCCTAGCGGAGAGCAGTTCTTC
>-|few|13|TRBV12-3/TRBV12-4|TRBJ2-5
CASSLTRKETQYF
TGTGCCAGCAGTTTGACACGGAAAGAGACCCAGTACTTC
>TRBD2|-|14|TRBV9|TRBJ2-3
CASSPGGEPDTQYF
TGTGCCAGCAGCCCCGGGGGGGAGCCAGATACGCAGTATTTT
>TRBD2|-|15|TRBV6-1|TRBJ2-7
CASSEAPSSGVEQYF
TGTGCCAGCAGTGAAGCTCCGTCTAGCGGGGTCGAGCAGTACTTC
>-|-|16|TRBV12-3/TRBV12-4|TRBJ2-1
CASSFRGSGDYNEQFF
TGTGCCAGCAGTTTTCGCGGATCGGGGGACTACAATGAGCAGTTCTTC
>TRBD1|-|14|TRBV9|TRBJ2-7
CASSVEGQGYEQYF
TGTGCCAGCAGCGTAGAAGGACAGGGCTACGAGCAGTACTTC
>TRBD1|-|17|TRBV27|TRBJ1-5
CASSAGGWTGGNQPQHF
TGTGCCAGCAGTGCCGGGGGGTGGACAGGGGGCAATCAGCCCCAGCATTTT
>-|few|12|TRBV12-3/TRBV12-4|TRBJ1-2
CASSSTGGGYTF
TGTGCCAGCAGTTCCACGGGTGGTGGCTACACCTTC
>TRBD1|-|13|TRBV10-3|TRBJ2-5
CAIRGQGLETQYF
TGTGCCATCAGGGGACAGGGCTTGGAGACCCAGTACTTC
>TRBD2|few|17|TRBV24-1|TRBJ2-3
CATSDLTSGGHTDTQYF
TGTGCCACCAGTGACCTGACTAGCGGGGGCCACACAGATACGCAGTATTTT
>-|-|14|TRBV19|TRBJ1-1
CASSRGSGAVEAFF
TGTGCCAGTAGTCGGGGATCAGGGGCCGTTGAAGCTTTCTTT
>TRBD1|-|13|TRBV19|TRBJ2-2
CASRDRPTGELFF
TGTGCCAGTAGGGACAGGCCAACCGGGGAGCTGTTTTTT
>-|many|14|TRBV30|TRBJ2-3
CAWGIQRYTDTQYF
TGTGCCTGGGGGATACAGCGATACACAGATACGCAGTATTTT
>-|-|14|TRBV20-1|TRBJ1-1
CSARDPRGNTEAFF
TGCAGTGCTAGAGATCCCAGGGGGAACACTGAAGCTTTCTTT
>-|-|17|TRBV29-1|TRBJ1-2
CSVGWRQGFRGGHGYTF
TGCAGCGTTGGATGGCGTCAGGGTTTTCGGGGTGGCCATGGCTACACCTTC
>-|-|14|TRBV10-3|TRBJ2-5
CATKITGAQETQYF
TGTGCCACCAAGATTACCGGGGCCCAAGAGACCCAGTACTTC
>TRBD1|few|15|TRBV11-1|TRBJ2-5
CASSWDRGIMETQYF
TGTGCCAGCAGTTGGGACAGGGGGATTATGGAGACCCAGTACTTC
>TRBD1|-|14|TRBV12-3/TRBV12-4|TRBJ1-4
CASSTRDRGQKLFF
TGTGCCAGCAGTACCCGGGACAGGGGCCAAAAACTGTTTTTT
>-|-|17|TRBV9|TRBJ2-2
CASSEGSGRIFRGELFF
TGTGCCAGCAGCGAAGGGTCAGGACGGATCTTTCGTGGGGAGCTGTTTTTT
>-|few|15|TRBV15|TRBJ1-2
CATSRARDGYYGYTF
TGTGCCACCAGCAGAGCCAGGGATGGGTACTATGGCTACACCTTC
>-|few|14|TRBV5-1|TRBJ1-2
CASSLEGREDGYTF
TGCGCCAGCAGCTTGGAGGGCAGGGAGGATGGCTACACCTTC
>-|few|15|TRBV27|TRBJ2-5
CASRGNDDAEETQYF
TGTGCCAGCAGAGGAAACGACGATGCCGAAGAGACCCAGTACTTC
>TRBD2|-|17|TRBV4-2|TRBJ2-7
CASSQSLGLAGGYEQYF
TGTGCCAGCAGCCAAAGCCTGGGACTAGCGGGAGGCTACGAGCAGTACTTC
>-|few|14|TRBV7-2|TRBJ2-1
CASSGDGSYNEQFF
TGTGCCAGCAGCGGGGATGGCTCCTACAATGAGCAGTTCTTC
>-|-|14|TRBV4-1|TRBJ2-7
CASSPQVSPYEQYF
TGCGCCAGCAGCCCCCAGGTATCTCCCTACGAGCAGTACTTC
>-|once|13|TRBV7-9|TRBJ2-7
CASSSLRTYEQYF
TGTGCCAGCAGCTCCCTGCGGACCTACGAGCAGTACTTC
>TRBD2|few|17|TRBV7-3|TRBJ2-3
CASSPRGLYGGRDTQYF
TGTGCCAGCAGCCCAAGAGGATTATACGGGGGGAGAGATACGCAGTATTTT
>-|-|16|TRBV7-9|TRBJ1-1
CASSLAAGGGNTEAFF
TGTGCCAGCAGCTTAGCCGCTGGGGGGGGAAACACTGAAGCTTTCTTT